One and the same sample provided the 10 T cell receptor beta chains below, sequenced in a study of blood T cells in healthy people across ages. The use of a sample-barcoded 5' primer and a J-beta primer mix characterized a second PCR of roughly 7 to 11 cycles. One entry per CDR3 protein, called by TCRdb with MiXCR from the 5' RACE reads. Of roughly 650,000 distinct CDR3 sequences in the sample, around 32% were seen once. Material: blood. These TCRs come from an elderly woman in good health.

Many counts were recorded for this clonotype. The rearrangement uses TRBV27 and TRBJ2-1; 7 bases match TRBD1. V lost 10 bases, J lost 6 bases, and 21 bases stayed unmatched. Germline lookup yields CDR1 MNHEY and CDR2 SMNVEV (reference sequence). The CDR3 totals 17 residues. This CDR3 is CATSPRNRGSSVNEQFF. The CDR3 bases are TGTGCCACCTCACCGCGGAACAGGGGTTCTTCGGTCAATGAGCAGTTCTTC.

J is TRBJ1-5 and V is TRBV19; 9 positions match TRBD1. This CDR3 spans 18 amino acids. The V segment lost 0 bases and the J segment 4 bases; nucleotides outside the gene matches: 10. Germline CDR1 and CDR2: LNHDA and SQIVND (reference sequence). CDR3 in amino acids: CASSIEHWGDRANQPQHF. The DNA of the CDR3 is TGTGCCAGTAGTATAGAGCATTGGGGGGACAGGGCTAATCAGCCCCAGCATTTT. The full variable domain, with the rest looked up from reference TRBV19 and TRBJ1-5, is DGGITQSPKYLFRKEGQNVTLSCEQNLNHDAMYWYRQDPGQGLRLIYYSQIVNDFQKGDIAEGYSVSREKKESFPLTVTSAQKNPTAFYLCASSIEHWGDRANQPQHFGDGTRLSIL.

This clonotype was counted ten times or more. This rearrangement joins TRBV6-5 to TRBJ2-4, with TRBD1 identical over 9 bases. Per germline, CDR1 MNHEY and CDR2 SVGAGI. V dropped 6 bases and J dropped 2; count of bases not matched to a gene: 8. The CDR3 loop spans 16 amino acids. CDR3 in amino acids: CASSPTGTGPKNIQYF. The DNA of the CDR3 is TGTGCCAGCAGCCCAACCGGGACAGGGCCCAAAAACATTCAGTACTTC.

V gene TRBV5-1 combines with J gene TRBJ2-5; tentatively, D is TRBD1 or TRBD2 (5 bases each). The DNA end is more similar to TRBJ2-7, so the J call may be wrong. Germline CDR1 is SGHRS and CDR2 is YFSETQ. CDR3 length: 13 amino acids. The CDR3 bases are TGCGCCAGAGGGGTGGGGGTCGAGTACGAGCAGTACTTC. Translated: CARGVGVEYEQYF.

Concerning this clonotype: This may arise from a read error, as a much more abundant clone is one base away. The chain has TRBV12-3 or TRBV12-4 and TRBJ2-5, with TRBD1 matching 10 bases. This CDR3 has 15 residues. The J segment lost 11 bases and the V segment lost 5 bases, leaving 14 bases of the junction unmatched. In DNA, the CDR3 is TGTGCCAGCAGTGCCGACAGGGGGCAGGGGAGTGAGCAGTACTTC. This gives the protein CASSADRGQGSEQYF.

The table lists this clonotype with many counts. The chain carries TRBV7-2 and TRBJ2-1; TRBD1 aligns across 12 bases. The CDR3 covers 15 residues. The germline CDR1 and CDR2 sequences are SGHTA and FQGNSA. The J segment lost 12 bases and the V segment lost 3 bases, leaving 9 bases of the junction unmatched. CDR3 loop: CASSFGTGGGSAQFF. CDR3 coding DNA: TGTGCCAGCAGCTTTGGGACAGGGGGCGGGTCGGCGCAGTTCTTC.

The chain employs TRBV24-1 and TRBJ1-2; tentative D call: TRBD1 (5 bases). Germline values: CDR1 KGHDR, CDR2 SFDVKD. Trimming stripped 3 bases from V and 1 base from J, with 14 bases between. CDR3 length equals 16 residues. CDR3 amino acids: CATSDAGQPDNYGYTF. The CDR3 bases are TGTGCCACCAGTGATGCTGGACAACCAGATAACTATGGCTACACCTTC.

This clonotype came up many times. The chain has TRBV7-9 and TRBJ2-1, with D maybe TRBD2 (7 bases). V gave up 5 bases and J gave up 7 bases, with 18 bases separating them. Germline V gene data show CDR1 as SEHNR and CDR2 as FQNEAQ (reference sequence). This CDR3 spans 15 amino acids. The CDR3 region has the DNA TGTGCCAGCAGCCCTGGGGGGGGCGGAGGAAATGAGCAGTTCTTC. Its protein is CASSPGGGGGNEQFF.

This clonotype was seen a handful of times. The V call is TRBV3-1, the J call TRBJ1-2; D unresolved. The V end was cut by 0 bases, the J end by 4 bases, with 9 bases between. Looked up from germline, CDR1 is LGHDT and CDR2 is YNNKEL (reference sequence). The CDR3 length is 14 residues. This CDR3 is CASSQDLGSYGYTF. The CDR3 DNA is TGTGCCAGCAGCCAAGATCTTGGTTCCTATGGCTACACCTTC.

The V gene is TRBV6-5, the J gene TRBJ2-2, with D perhaps being TRBD1 or TRBD2 (5 bases each). This CDR3 is 13 amino acids long. Looked up from germline, CDR1 is MNHEY and CDR2 is SVGAGI. V was cut by 0 bases and J by 14 bases, with 13 bases left in between. In DNA, the CDR3 is TGTGCCAGCAGTTACTCGAAGAGGGGCCTTCTGTTTTTT. Amino acids: CASSYSKRGLLFF.